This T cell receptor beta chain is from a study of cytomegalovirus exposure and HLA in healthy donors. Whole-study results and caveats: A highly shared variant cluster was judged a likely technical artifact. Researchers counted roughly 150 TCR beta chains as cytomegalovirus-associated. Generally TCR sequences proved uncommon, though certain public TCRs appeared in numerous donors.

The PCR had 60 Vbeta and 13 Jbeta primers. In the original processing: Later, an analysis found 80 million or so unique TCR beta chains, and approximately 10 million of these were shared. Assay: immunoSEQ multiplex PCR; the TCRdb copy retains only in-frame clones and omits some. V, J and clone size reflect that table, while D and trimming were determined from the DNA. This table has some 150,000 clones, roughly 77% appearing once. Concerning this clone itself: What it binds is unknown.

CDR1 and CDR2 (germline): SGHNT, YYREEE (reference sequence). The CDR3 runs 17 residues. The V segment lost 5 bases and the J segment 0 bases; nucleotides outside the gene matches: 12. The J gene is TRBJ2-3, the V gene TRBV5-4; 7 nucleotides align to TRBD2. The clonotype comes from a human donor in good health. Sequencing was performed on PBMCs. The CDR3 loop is CASSSGGGMISTDTQYF. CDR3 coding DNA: TGTGCCAGCAGTTCGGGCGGGGGAATGATTAGCACAGATACGCAGTATTTT.